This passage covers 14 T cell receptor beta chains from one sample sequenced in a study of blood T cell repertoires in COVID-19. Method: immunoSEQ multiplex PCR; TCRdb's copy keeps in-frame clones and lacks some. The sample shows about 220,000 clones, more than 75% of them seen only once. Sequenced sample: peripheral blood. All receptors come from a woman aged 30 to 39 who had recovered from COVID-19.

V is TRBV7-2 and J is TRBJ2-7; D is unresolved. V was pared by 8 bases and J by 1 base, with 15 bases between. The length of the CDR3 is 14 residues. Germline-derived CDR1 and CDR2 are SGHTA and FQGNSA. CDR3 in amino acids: CASGFGEFSYEQYF. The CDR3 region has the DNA TGTGCCAGCGGTTTCGGAGAGTTTTCCTACGAGCAGTACTTC.

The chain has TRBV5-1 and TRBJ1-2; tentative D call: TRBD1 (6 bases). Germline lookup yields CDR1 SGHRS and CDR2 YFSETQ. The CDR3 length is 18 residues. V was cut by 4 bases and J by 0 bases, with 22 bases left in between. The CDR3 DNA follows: TGCGCCAGCAGCCCAGGGGACCGCGCTACTAACACTAACTATGGCTACACCTTC. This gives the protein CASSPGDRATNTNYGYTF.

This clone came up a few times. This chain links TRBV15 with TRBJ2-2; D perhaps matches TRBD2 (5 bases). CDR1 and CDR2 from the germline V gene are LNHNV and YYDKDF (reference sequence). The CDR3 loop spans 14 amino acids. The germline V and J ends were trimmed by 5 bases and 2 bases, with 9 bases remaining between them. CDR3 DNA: TGTGCCACCAGCCCGGCGGGCAACACCGGGGAGCTGTTTTTT. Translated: CATSPAGNTGELFF.

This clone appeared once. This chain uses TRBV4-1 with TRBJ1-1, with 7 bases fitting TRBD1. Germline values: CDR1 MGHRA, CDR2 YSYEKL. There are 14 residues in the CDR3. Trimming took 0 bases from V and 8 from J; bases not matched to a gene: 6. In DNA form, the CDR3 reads TGCGCCAGCAGCCAAGAGGGACAGATGCGGGAAGCTTTCTTT. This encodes CASSQEGQMREAFF.

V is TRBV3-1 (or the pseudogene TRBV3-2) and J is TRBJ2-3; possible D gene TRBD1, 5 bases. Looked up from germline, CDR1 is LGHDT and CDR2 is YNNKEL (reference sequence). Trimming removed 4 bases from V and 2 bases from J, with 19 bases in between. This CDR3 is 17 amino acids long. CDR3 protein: CASSPLQAGIPTDTQYF. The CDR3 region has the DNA TGTGCCAGCAGCCCACTCCAGGCAGGGATTCCCACAGATACGCAGTATTTT.

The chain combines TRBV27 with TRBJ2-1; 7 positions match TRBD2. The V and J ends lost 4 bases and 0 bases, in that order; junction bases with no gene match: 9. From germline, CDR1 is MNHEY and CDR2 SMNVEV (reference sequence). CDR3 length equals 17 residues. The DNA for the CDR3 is TGTGCCAGCAGTTCCAACCAGCGGGGAAACTCCTACAATGAGCAGTTCTTC. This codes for CASSSNQRGNSYNEQFF.

CDR3 coding DNA: TGTGCCAGCAGCTTAGGAGAGTCCTACGAGCAGTACTTC. Its translation is CASSLGESYEQYF. The rearrangement uses TRBV7-2 and TRBJ2-7; the D is unclear. This CDR3 spans 13 amino acids. Germline CDR1 and CDR2: SGHTA and FQGNSA. Deletions cut 1 base from V and 1 base from J, with 5 bases between.

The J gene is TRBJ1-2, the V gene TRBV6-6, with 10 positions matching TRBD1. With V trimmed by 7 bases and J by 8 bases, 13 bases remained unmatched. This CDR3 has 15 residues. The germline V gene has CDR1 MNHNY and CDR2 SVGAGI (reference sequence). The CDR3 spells CASIRDRGLYGGYTF. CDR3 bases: TGTGCCAGCATCCGGGACAGGGGACTCTATGGCGGCTACACCTTC.

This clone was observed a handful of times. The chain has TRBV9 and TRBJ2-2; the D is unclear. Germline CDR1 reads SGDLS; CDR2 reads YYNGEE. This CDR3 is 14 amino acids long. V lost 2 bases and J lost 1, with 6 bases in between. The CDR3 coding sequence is TGTGCCAGCAGCGTTCAGGTGAACACCGGGGAGCTGTTTTTT. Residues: CASSVQVNTGELFF.

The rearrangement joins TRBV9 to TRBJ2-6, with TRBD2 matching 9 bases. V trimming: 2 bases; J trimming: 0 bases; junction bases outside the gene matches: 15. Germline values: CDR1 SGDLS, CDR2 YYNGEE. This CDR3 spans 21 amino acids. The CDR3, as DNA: TGTGCCAGCAGCGTTATGACTAGCGGAAAACCTAGTAGCTCTGGGGCCAACGTCCTGACTTTC. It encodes CASSVMTSGKPSSSGANVLTF.

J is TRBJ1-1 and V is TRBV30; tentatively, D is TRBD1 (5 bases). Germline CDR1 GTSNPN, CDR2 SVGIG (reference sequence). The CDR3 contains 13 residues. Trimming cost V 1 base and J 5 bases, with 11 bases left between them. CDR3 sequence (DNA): TGTGCCTGGAGTGCGGGGGGGAGGACTGAAGCTTTCTTT. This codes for CAWSAGGRTEAFF. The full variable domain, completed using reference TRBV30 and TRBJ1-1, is SQTIHQWPATLVQPVGSPLSLECTVEGTSNPNLYWYRQAAGRGLQLLFYSVGIGQISSEVPQNLSASRPQDRQFILSSKKLLLSDSGFYLCAWSAGGRTEAFFGQGTRLTVV.

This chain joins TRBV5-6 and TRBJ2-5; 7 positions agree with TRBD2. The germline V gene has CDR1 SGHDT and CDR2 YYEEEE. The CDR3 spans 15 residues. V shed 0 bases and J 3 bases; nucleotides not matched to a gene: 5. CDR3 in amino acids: CASSLAGTIKETQYF. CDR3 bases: TGTGCCAGCAGCTTGGCAGGGACTATTAAAGAGACCCAGTACTTC.

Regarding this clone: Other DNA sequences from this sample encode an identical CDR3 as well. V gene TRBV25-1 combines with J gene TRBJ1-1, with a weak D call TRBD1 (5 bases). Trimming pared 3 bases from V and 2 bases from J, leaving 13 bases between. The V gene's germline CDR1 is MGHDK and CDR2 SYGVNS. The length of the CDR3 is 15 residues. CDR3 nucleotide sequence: TGTGCCAGCAGTGATGCCGGAAGGGGAAACACTGAAGCTTTCTTT. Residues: CASSDAGRGNTEAFF.

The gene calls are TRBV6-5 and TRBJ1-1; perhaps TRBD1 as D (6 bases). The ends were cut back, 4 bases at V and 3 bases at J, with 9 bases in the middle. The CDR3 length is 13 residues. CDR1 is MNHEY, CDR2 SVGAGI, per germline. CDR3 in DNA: TGTGCCAGCAGTTTAAACAGGGACACTGAAGCTTTCTTT. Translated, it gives CASSLNRDTEAFF.